This is a list of T cell receptor beta chains from one sample in a study of T cells in Graves' hyperthyroidism and ophthalmopathy. From the multiplex PCR reads, TCRdb called clonotypes with MiXCR, one entry per CDR3 protein. This sample has more than 350,000 distinct CDR3 sequences; approximately 16% occur once, and the top ten carry about 21%. The sequenced sample consisted of blood. The receptors stem from a woman aged 55-75 years with Graves' ophthalmopathy. The CDR3 runs from the conserved cysteine through the conserved F or W. The order of the fields is D gene, V gene, clone size, J gene, CDR3 protein, CDR3 DNA. The D gene is left open where the match is weak. Only some rows state a clone size, as once, few, many or a class for expanded clones.

-	TRBV4-2	few	TRBJ1-4	CASSQDKTANEKLFF	TGTGCCAGCAGCCAAGATAAGACAGCAAATGAAAAACTGTTTTTT
-	TRBV20-1	many	TRBJ2-1	CSASRQGNEQFF	TGCAGTGCTAGTCGCCAGGGCAATGAGCAGTTCTTC
-	TRBV12-3/TRBV12-4	many	TRBJ2-5	CASTPRGLGPQYF	TGTGCCAGCACCCCCAGGGGCCTCGGGCCCCAGTACTTC
-	TRBV4-2	-	TRBJ2-3	CASSEHGSTGTDTQYF	TGTGCCAGTAGTGAACACGGGTCCACTGGCACAGATACGCAGTATTTT
TRBD1	TRBV5-1	many	TRBJ2-1	CASRRQGRNEQFF	TGCGCCAGCAGACGACAGGGGCGTAATGAGCAGTTCTTC
TRBD1	TRBV19	few	TRBJ1-2	CASSGQGNGYGYTF	TGTGCCAGTAGCGGACAGGGTAATGGCTATGGCTACACCTTC
-	TRBV5-1	-	TRBJ2-1	CASNLVGSPVDEQFF	TGCGCCAGCAACTTGGTCGGGAGTCCTGTCGATGAGCAGTTCTTC
-	TRBV18	many	TRBJ1-2	CASSRDIDYGYTF	TGTGCCAGCTCCCGGGACATAGACTATGGCTACACCTTC
TRBD1	TRBV28	many	TRBJ2-1	CASSTPGTGGHNEQFF	TGTGCCAGCAGTACTCCTGGGACAGGGGGCCACAATGAGCAGTTCTTC
TRBD1	TRBV2	many	TRBJ1-2	CASSEGWTGNYGYTF	TGTGCCAGCAGTGAAGGTTGGACAGGAAACTATGGCTACACCTTC
-	TRBV18	few	TRBJ1-6	CASSLDSTNSPLHF	TGTGCCAGCTCACTTGACAGCACAAATTCACCCCTCCACTTT
-	TRBV27	many	TRBJ1-1	CASSLTVGAPLTEAFF	TGTGCCAGCAGTTTAACAGTCGGGGCTCCTTTAACTGAAGCTTTCTTT
TRBD1	TRBV28	many	TRBJ2-7	CASSPAGQGADEQYF	TGTGCCAGCAGTCCCGCGGGACAGGGGGCGGACGAGCAGTACTTC
-	TRBV18	-	TRBJ1-1	CASSPPEGGGGPNTEAFF	TGTGCCAGCTCACCACCGGAGGGTGGGGGGGGGCCGAACACTGAAGCTTTCTTT
-	TRBV12-3/TRBV12-4	-	TRBJ1-4	CASSRDRGGREKLFF	TGTGCCAGCAGCCGAGATCGTGGGGGCAGAGAAAAACTGTTTTTT
-	TRBV4-2	-	TRBJ2-3	CASSHLKAEDTQYF	TGTGCCAGCAGCCATCTTAAGGCTGAAGATACGCAGTATTTT
TRBD2	TRBV4-1	many	TRBJ2-1	CASSQDLAEMNNEQFF	TGCGCCAGCAGCCAAGATCTAGCGGAGATGAACAATGAGCAGTTCTTC
-	TRBV6-1	few	TRBJ2-7	CASRSHRDTYEQYF	TGTGCCAGCAGATCTCACAGGGATACCTACGAGCAGTACTTC
TRBD2	TRBV27	many	TRBJ2-1	CASSGSGSRDEQFF	TGTGCCAGCAGCGGTAGCGGGAGTAGGGATGAGCAGTTCTTC
-	TRBV19	few	TRBJ2-7	CASSTVGRQGYEQYF	TGTGCCAGTAGTACCGTGGGGCGGCAGGGGTACGAGCAGTACTTC
-	TRBV9	-	TRBJ2-1	CASSPAVTGNEQFF	TGTGCCAGCAGCCCCGCGGTGACGGGCAATGAGCAGTTCTTC
TRBD1	TRBV10-3	many	TRBJ2-3	CAISVAGQGTDTQYF	TGTGCCATCAGTGTAGCAGGACAGGGCACAGATACGCAGTATTTT
-	TRBV2	-	TRBJ1-5	CASSLNSGGNNQPQHF	TGTGCCAGCAGCCTCAACTCCGGGGGGAACAATCAGCCCCAGCATTTT
-	TRBV28	many	TRBJ1-1	CASSSPSFPRLNTEAFF	TGTGCCAGCAGTTCCCCCTCCTTCCCGCGATTGAACACTGAAGCTTTCTTT
-	TRBV9	few	TRBJ1-1	CASSVLGGEAFF	TGTGCCAGCAGCGTTCTGGGGGGAGAAGCTTTCTTT
TRBD2	TRBV9	few	TRBJ2-3	CASSVEIAGGTDTQYF	TGTGCCAGCAGCGTCGAAATAGCGGGAGGCACAGATACGCAGTATTTT
TRBD2	TRBV9	few	TRBJ2-1	CASSPETSFRYNEQFF	TGTGCCAGCAGCCCGGAGACTAGCTTTCGCTACAATGAGCAGTTCTTC
TRBD2	TRBV6-2/TRBV6-3	-	TRBJ2-1	CASLPGLAGASYNEQFF	TGTGCCAGCCTGCCGGGACTAGCGGGGGCCTCCTACAATGAGCAGTTCTTC
-	TRBV24-1	many	TRBJ2-1	CATSESSYNEQFF	TGTGCCACCAGTGAAAGCTCCTACAATGAGCAGTTCTTC
-	TRBV2	few	TRBJ1-5	CASSEARSQPQHF	TGTGCCAGCAGTGAAGCGCGGTCACAGCCCCAGCATTTT
TRBD2	TRBV5-1	few	TRBJ2-3	CASSLFSGRGDTQYF	TGCGCCAGCAGCCTGTTCAGCGGGAGGGGAGATACGCAGTATTTT
-	TRBV12-3/TRBV12-4	few	TRBJ1-4	CASTHGEKLFF	TGTGCCAGCACCCACGGCGAAAAACTGTTTTTT
TRBD2	TRBV2	many	TRBJ2-5	CASNSREGETQYF	TGTGCCAGCAATTCGCGGGAGGGGGAGACCCAGTACTTC
TRBD1	TRBV24-1	few	TRBJ1-5	CATQPTGAIDGPQHF	TGTGCCACCCAACCGACAGGGGCGATCGACGGGCCCCAGCATTTT
-	TRBV7-9	many	TRBJ2-2	CASSFRTARPANTGELFF	TGTGCCAGCAGCTTCCGGACAGCCAGGCCCGCGAACACCGGGGAGCTGTTTTTT
TRBD2	TRBV6-1	-	TRBJ2-2	CASSSGTSSHTGELFF	TGTGCCAGCAGTTCCGGGACTAGCTCTCACACCGGGGAGCTGTTTTTT
-	TRBV3-1	many	TRBJ2-7	CASSHGGWKGYEQYF	TGTGCCAGCAGCCATGGGGGATGGAAGGGCTACGAGCAGTACTTC
-	TRBV20-1	many	TRBJ1-1	CSARQGIYTEAFF	TGCAGTGCTAGACAGGGGATTTACACTGAAGCTTTCTTT
-	TRBV20-1	-	TRBJ1-1	CSARVRDGRNTEAFF	TGCAGTGCTAGAGTCCGGGACGGACGGAACACTGAAGCTTTCTTT
TRBD2	TRBV2	few	TRBJ2-7	CASSAGTRLLVGQYF	TGTGCCAGCAGTGCAGGGACTAGGCTACTTGTCGGGCAGTACTTC
-	TRBV20-1	few	TRBJ2-5	CSAPLRGARETQYF	TGCAGTGCACCATTGAGGGGCGCGAGGGAGACCCAGTACTTC
-	TRBV7-2	many	TRBJ2-1	CASSLAFGVSNEQFF	TGTGCCAGCAGCTTAGCGTTCGGTGTGAGTAATGAGCAGTTCTTC
-	TRBV6-1	many	TRBJ1-2	CASSLTGSNYGYTF	TGTGCCAGCAGTTTGACAGGTTCTAACTATGGCTACACCTTC
-	TRBV5-7	-	TRBJ1-5	CASNPALTKNQPQHF	TGTGCCAGCAACCCTGCCCTCACCAAAAATCAGCCCCAGCATTTT
TRBD1	TRBV5-1	-	TRBJ2-5	CASSSGTEVVETQYF	TGCGCCAGCAGCTCGGGGACAGAGGTCGTGGAGACCCAGTACTTC